One sample yielded the 18 T cell receptor beta chains listed below, sequenced in a study of post-analysis software for immune sequencing data. Findings and limits, study-wide: A handful of TRBV segments occurring more often in patients than controls included TRBV5-6, TRBV5-1 and TRBV20-1.

These receptors' targets are unknown. Presence of unique molecular identifiers characterized the TCR beta cDNA libraries. TCRdb reanalysed the PCR reads using MiXCR and keeps one entry per CDR3 protein. The sample lists 750,000 to 950,000 distinct CDR3 sequences, approximately 57% occurring once. The sequenced sample was blood. The receptors here all came from a girl between 5 and 17 years old with multiple sclerosis.

This chain uses TRBV6-6 with TRBJ2-7; D perhaps matches TRBD2 (5 bases). V gave up 2 bases and J gave up 9 bases, with 17 bases separating them. This CDR3 contains 14 residues. Per the germline V gene, CDR1 is MNHNY and CDR2 is SVGAGI (reference sequence). The CDR3 here is CASSYSPRGLAQYF. The CDR3 bases are TGTGCCAGCAGTTACAGTCCCCGAGGGTTGGCGCAGTACTTC.

The chain has TRBV5-1 and TRBJ2-4; 11 bases are a match to TRBD1. With the DNA end fitting TRBJ2-7 better, the J assignment may be wrong. The CDR3 runs 15 residues. Germline CDR1 is SGHRS and CDR2 is YFSETQ. This CDR3 reads CASTVTGTGGDEQYF. The CDR3 DNA is TGCGCCAGTACCGTGACCGGGACAGGGGGGGACGAGCAGTACTTC.

The gene calls are TRBV29-1 and TRBJ1-2; 9 nucleotides match TRBD1. V trimming: 6 bases; J trimming: 5 bases; junction bases outside the gene matches: 4. Per germline, CDR1 SQVTM and CDR2 ANQGSEA. The CDR3 runs 12 residues. This chain's CDR3 is CSVTGGGYGYTF. The CDR3 nucleotides read TGCAGCGTGACAGGGGGGGGGTATGGCTACACCTTC. The complete variable domain, with remaining parts taken from reference TRBV29-1 and TRBJ1-2, reads SAVISQKPSRDICQRGTSLTIQCQVDSQVTMMFWYRQQPGQSLTLIATANQGSEATYESGFVIDKFPISRPNLTFSTLTVSNMSPEDSSIYLCSVTGGGYGYTFGSGTRLTVV.

The rearrangement uses TRBV5-1 and TRBJ1-5; D perhaps matches TRBD1 (5 bases). Between the trimmed V and J ends, which lost 4 bases and 6 bases, there was a span of 17 bases. The germline V gene encodes CDR1 SGHRS and CDR2 YFSETQ. The CDR3 totals 15 residues. The CDR3 protein is CASSPDRGIGQPQHF. The CDR3 nucleotides read TGCGCCAGCAGCCCGGATCGGGGGATTGGTCAGCCCCAGCATTTT. The full variable domain, in which reference TRBV5-1 and TRBJ1-5 provide the parts outside the CDR3, is KAGVTQTPRYLIKTRGQQVTLSCSPISGHRSVSWYQQTPGQGLQFLFEYFSETQRNKGNFPGRFSGRQFSNSRSEMNVSTLELGDSALYLCASSPDRGIGQPQHFGDGTRLSIL.

This clonotype appeared a few times. J is TRBJ2-1 and V is TRBV3-1; the match to TRBD1 covers 9 bases. CDR1 LGHDT and CDR2 YNNKEL come from the germline V gene (reference sequence). The CDR3 sequence is 15 residues long. V was clipped by 5 bases and J by 4 bases; unmatched bases: 6. The chain's CDR3 is CASSSAGTGYNEQFF. The CDR3 DNA reads as TGTGCCAGCAGCTCCGCGGGGACAGGGTACAATGAGCAGTTCTTC.

As concerns this clonotype: The germline gene is not matched at one end of the junction; a read error may be the cause. The chain carries TRBV10-3 and TRBJ1-2, with 8 bases matching TRBD1. The germline gives CDR1 ENHRY, CDR2 SYGVKD. This CDR3 region has 14 residues. The DNA of the CDR3 is TGTGCCATCAGTGAGCCGGACAGGGTCTATGACTACACCTTC. Amino acids: CAISEPDRVYDYTF.

CDR3 in amino acids: CASSGDFSPYNEQFF. CDR3 sequence (DNA): TGTGCCAGCAGCGGCGACTTTAGCCCCTACAATGAGCAGTTCTTC. J is TRBJ2-1 and V is TRBV7-3; D is unresolved. Germline CDR1 SGHTA, CDR2 FQGTGA. The CDR3 covers 15 residues. Trimming left V 5 bases short and J 2 bases short, with 13 bases between. Full variable domain (outside the CDR3, taken from reference TRBV7-3 and TRBJ2-1): GAGVSQTPSNKVTEKGKYVELRCDPISGHTALYWYRQSLGQGPEFLIYFQGTGAADDSGLPNDRFFAVRPEGSVSTLKIQRTERGDSAVYLCASSGDFSPYNEQFFGPGTRLTVL.

The rearrangement links TRBV18 to TRBJ2-1; 10 bases map to TRBD2. Trimming at V came to 4 bases and at J to 4 bases, leaving 7 bases not matched to a gene. This CDR3 spans 16 amino acids. CDR1 and CDR2 from the germline V gene are KGHSH and LQKENI. The DNA for the CDR3 is TGTGCCAGCTCACTACGTGAACTAGCGGGATACAATGAGCAGTTCTTC. Its translation is CASSLRELAGYNEQFF.

V and J are TRBV5-1 and TRBJ2-1; D is tentatively TRBD1 or TRBD2 (5 bases each). Germline CDR1 reads SGHRS; CDR2 reads YFSETQ. The ends were cut back, 0 bases at V and 15 bases at J, with 28 bases in the middle. This CDR3 comprises 17 residues. CDR3 protein: CASSLAGPGAVKPKRFF. Here the CDR3 DNA reads TGCGCCAGCAGCTTGGCCGGCCCCGGGGCAGTCAAGCCTAAGAGGTTCTTC.

This chain uses TRBV7-3 with TRBJ2-3, with a weak D call TRBD2 (6 bases). Germline CDR1 is SGHTA and CDR2 is FQGTGA. This CDR3 contains 14 residues. The V end was cut by 4 bases, the J end by 3 bases, with 11 bases between. The CDR3 sequence is CASSSIRGTDTQYF. The CDR3 DNA reads TGTGCCAGCAGCTCGATACGGGGGACAGATACGCAGTATTTT.

The rearrangement links TRBV5-1 to TRBJ2-1; D call uncertain. The CDR3 totals 11 residues. Germline V gene data show CDR1 as SGHRS and CDR2 as YFSETQ. V dropped 4 bases and J dropped 10 bases, with 9 bases sitting between them. CDR3 protein: CASSETREQFF. The CDR3 DNA follows: TGCGCCAGCAGCGAGACCCGAGAGCAGTTCTTC.

J is TRBJ2-1 and V is TRBV9; 9 bases match TRBD1. The germline CDR1 and CDR2 sequences are SGDLS and YYNGEE. The CDR3 loop spans 14 amino acids. Germline trimming cut 0 bases from V and 15 bases from J; bases unmatched to any gene: 10. The CDR3, as DNA: TGTGCCAGCAGCGTAGCTATGGGACAGGGTAAGCCGTTCTTC. It translates to CASSVAMGQGKPFF. Based on the CDR3 plus reference TRBV9 and TRBJ2-1, the full variable domain is DSGVTQTPKHLITATGQRVTLRCSPRSGDLSVYWYQQSLDQGLQFLIQYYNGEERAKGNILERFSAQQFPDLHSELNLSSLELGDSALYFCASSVAMGQGKPFFGPGTRLTVL.

The genes are TRBV5-1 and TRBJ2-1; weak D call: TRBD2 (6 bases). V lost 0 bases and J 4 bases, leaving 14 bases between the germline ends. This CDR3 has 16 residues. Germline V CDR1 and CDR2: SGHRS, YFSETQ. The CDR3, as DNA: TGCGCCAGCAGCTTGGCTCGGGCAGGGAGGTACAATGAGCAGTTCTTC. Amino acids: CASSLARAGRYNEQFF.

Note on this clonotype: A junction boundary mismatches the germline segment, possibly from a read error. The chain couples TRBV5-1 to TRBJ2-5, with 9 bases lining up with TRBD2. CDR3 length: 15 amino acids. Germline CDR1 is SGHRS and CDR2 is YFSETQ. The CDR3 DNA reads as TGCGCCAGCAGTTTGGGGCTAGCGGGGCGAGAGGAGCAGTACTTC. It specifies CASSLGLAGREEQYF.

CDR3 DNA: TGTGCCAGCAGCTCCGGGACTAGCGGGATTGGGTACCAAGAGACCCAGTACTTC. It yields the protein CASSSGTSGIGYQETQYF. The chain combines TRBV5-6 with TRBJ2-5; TRBD2 agrees at 13 bases. J was trimmed by 0 bases and V by 3 bases; bases with no gene match: 8. Germline V CDR1 and CDR2: SGHDT, YYEEEE. The CDR3 consists of 18 residues.

This clonotype was seen more than once but under ten times. The chain recombines TRBV7-9 with TRBJ2-1; perhaps TRBD2 as D (7 bases). CDR3 size: 16 residues. Germline CDR1 and CDR2: SEHNR and FQNEAQ (reference sequence). V was clipped by 3 bases and J by 8 bases, with 20 bases between them. In nucleotides, the CDR3 is TGTGCCAGCAGCTTCCCCCTGAGGGGGGGCCTGGATGAGCAGTTCTTC. Its translation: CASSFPLRGGLDEQFF. Full variable domain (missing parts from reference TRBV7-9 and TRBJ2-1): DTGVSQNPRHKITKRGQNVTFRCDPISEHNRLYWYRQTLGQGPEFLTYFQNEAQLEKSRLLSDRFSAERPKGSFSTLEIQRTEQGDSAMYLCASSFPLRGGLDEQFFGPGTRLTVL.

This clonotype was detected a few times. V and J are TRBV29-1 and TRBJ1-2; D might be TRBD1 (6 bases). Germline V gene lookup returns CDR1 SQVTM and CDR2 ANQGSEA. V was pared by 1 base and J by 6 bases, with 12 bases between. CDR3 length: 13 amino acids. The CDR3 region is CSVEGGQNHGYTF. CDR3 bases: TGCAGCGTTGAAGGAGGACAGAATCATGGCTACACCTTC. The variable domain in full, completed from reference TRBV29-1 and TRBJ1-2, reads SAVISQKPSRDICQRGTSLTIQCQVDSQVTMMFWYRQQPGQSLTLIATANQGSEATYESGFVIDKFPISRPNLTFSTLTVSNMSPEDSSIYLCSVEGGQNHGYTFGSGTRLTVV.

This clonotype was seen only a few times. The chain has TRBV12-3 or TRBV12-4 and TRBJ2-3; D gene ambiguous. The CDR3 is 13 amino acids. V was pared by 2 bases and J by 2 bases, with 5 bases between. Here the CDR3 DNA reads TGTGCCAGCAGTTTACGGCACACAGATACGCAGTATTTT. This translates into CASSLRHTDTQYF.